The TCR beta chain under discussion was sequenced for a study of blood T cells in healthy people across ages (dated by TCRdb to 2014 to 2015). Regarding the study in general: In model experiments, template switching captured roughly one uniquely barcoded TCR beta cDNA molecule for every two T cells. Donors were grouped into four age groups: young (average roughly 15 years), middle-aged (39), aged (about 60) and long-lived (approximately 81). Age-related changes in TCR beta repertoire diversity were measured in the study by deep sequencing normalized with unique cDNA molecular identifiers. The study analyzed two additional independent replicas of 1 million unique cDNA reads from the same blood draw for two donors, one aged 18 to 29 and one aged 80 or older. Study-wide findings and limitations: The CMV infection status of donors was not known, potentially confounding age-related changes in expanded clonotypes. As age increased, observed TCR beta diversity per million T cells dropped in a roughly linear way, and a significant reduction was already evident by age about 40. Since profiling was done on bulk unsorted PBMCs, naive and antigen-experienced compartments could not be conclusively compared. Total diversity estimates from one million sequenced T cells were considered lower bounds and underestimates. There was a strong correlation between observed TCR beta diversity and the percentage of naive T cells measured by flow cytometry. Compared with the aged group, the long-lived group had more naive CD4+ T cells, fewer expanded clones and increased TCR diversity, suggesting age selection.

The donors were under 40 Caucasian individuals from Russia, aged roughly 6 to 95 years, who were systemically healthy. Roughly 9.5 milliliters of peripheral blood were drawn from each donor into EDTA-treated Vacutainer tubes. Ficoll-Paque density-gradient centrifugation was used to isolate PBMCs, with at least 6 million obtained per sample. Total RNA was extracted from PBMCs with Trizol reagent, with at least 6 micrograms obtained per sample. Naive CD45RAhigh/CD27high T cell percentages were measured by flow cytometry on a PBMC aliquot from every donor. The library was made by 5' RACE. Sequenced using an Illumina HiSeq 2500. The second PCR ran for roughly 7 to 11 cycles and used a J-beta primer mix along with a sample-barcoded 5' primer. A unique molecular identifier was introduced onto each TCR beta cDNA molecule by a template-switch 5' adaptor carrying 12 random nucleotides. Each sample yielded at least 2.5 million CDR3-containing paired-end reads. The Mint cDNA synthesis kit, primed by a TRBC-specific oligonucleotide, was used to synthesize first-strand cDNA from all RNA. After uracil-DNA glycosylase treatment, a first 18-cycle PCR used universal primers M1SS and BC2_uni_R on all cDNA. The study's processing was this. Each sample was normalized by randomly selecting 1 million high-quality reads, each carrying a distinct molecular identifier. Instead of being binned into consensus sequences, reads with shared molecular identifiers were discarded. MiTCR, set to a Q25 quality threshold and the strictest error-elimination algorithm, was used for CDR3 identification, clonotype clustering and error correction. A nonparametric unseen species model with Euler transformation was used to estimate a lower bound on total TCR beta diversity. TCRdb redid the processing of the public reads, applying fastp at Q25 and MiXCR, and retained in-frame beta chains. Rows are combined by CDR3 protein, so each entry shows the most common genes and DNA. TCRdb's processing, not the authors' own work, is the source of the V and J calls. The sample table holds about 720,000 distinct CDR3 sequences, of which approximately 25% were seen once. The ten largest clones represent under 4.5% of the sample.

As concerns this clonotype: The antigen it recognizes is unknown. No qualities accompany the bases; no much larger clone lies one base away.

Based on the germline V gene (reference sequence), the CDR1 and CDR2 sequences are SEHNR and FQNEAQ. Counted from cysteine to phenylalanine, this CDR3 has 15 amino acids. Only CDR3 DNA remains: 45 bases, in frame from the first base. After removal of 5 bases from V and 6 bases from J, the junction retains 6 bases not matched to a gene. These data were also reused for a study on T cells of mothers and their children. The second study, in turn, reports: Nine systemically healthy Caucasian individuals, comprising three mothers and their six children, were included as donors. cDNA synthesis used all of the extracted RNA, with roughly 1.5 ug of RNA in each 15 ul reaction. In the second PCR, the M1S primer introduced both the sample barcodes and 2-4 random nucleotides. Over 8.5 million TCR beta CDR3 reads were obtained for each mother, and 2.5 million to 3 million reads were obtained for each child. Thymic selection shapes the output of TCR recombination in a similar way in related and unrelated pairs, and inherited differences have a minor effect. Normalized repertoire overlap was always slightly but never significantly higher in related than unrelated mother-child pairs. Persistent microchimeric T cell clones were not detected, at a sensitivity of approximately 93 clones per million clonotypes. The study used deep NGS to compare TCR beta repertoires of mothers and children, seeking features distinguishing related mother-child pairs from unrelated individuals. On average, the children were approximately 11 +/- 4 years old, while the mothers were about 37 +/- 4 years old. After adapter ligation was performed with NEBNext reagents, the libraries were sequenced on an Illumina HiSeq 2000 with 100+100 nt paired-end reads. To prevent cross-contamination, the mother and child libraries were prepared one month apart and sequenced in separate runs. For each donor, somewhere between roughly 500,000 and 2,300,000 distinct TCR beta clonotypes were identified. Naive TCR beta clonotypes were estimated from low-frequency clonotypes matched to each donor's FACS-determined naive share, without sorting.

This TCR derives from a boy aged 10-17 years in good health. The receptor chain draws on TRBV7-9 and TRBJ1-4, and TRBD1 aligns with 10 junction nucleotides. The sample taken for sequencing was blood. The DNA is as follows: TGTGCCAGCAGCGATGGACAGGGGGAAGATGAAAAACTGTTTTTT. Its translation reads: CASSDGQGEDEKLFF.